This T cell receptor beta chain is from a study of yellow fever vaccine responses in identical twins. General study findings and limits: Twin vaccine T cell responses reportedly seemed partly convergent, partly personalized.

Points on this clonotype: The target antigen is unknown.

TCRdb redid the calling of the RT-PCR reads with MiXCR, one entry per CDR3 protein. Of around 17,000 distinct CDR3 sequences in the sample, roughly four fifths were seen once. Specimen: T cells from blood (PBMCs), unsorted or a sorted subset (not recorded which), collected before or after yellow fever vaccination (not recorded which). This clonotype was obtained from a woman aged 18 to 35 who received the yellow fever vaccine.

CDR3 bases: TGTGCCAGCTCACCTGGCCAGTCTTACGAGCAGTACTTC. Translation gives CASSPGQSYEQYF. This rearrangement joins TRBV18 to TRBJ2-7, with no clear D. Trimming took 3 bases from V and 4 from J, leaving 10 bases between them. This CDR3 has 13 amino acids. Looked up from germline, CDR1 is KGHSH and CDR2 is LQKENI.